This is a list of T cell receptor beta chains from one sample in a study of control samples from healthy donors and cancer patients. Some clones are missing from TCRdb's copy, which holds only in-frame ones; the method was immunoSEQ multiplex PCR. The sample has some 100,000 clones, roughly three quarters seen once. Material: blood. These receptors were obtained from a woman aged 25-40 years in good health. Each CDR3 is given with its conserved first and last residue. A D gene is named only where the DNA matches it firmly. Size is stated for part of the rows, as once, few or many counts, or as a class when the clone is expanded.

>TRBJ2-7|15|NA|TRBV5-1|NA
CASSLNSASSYEQYF
TGCGCCAGCAGCTTGAATTCGGCAAGCTCCTACGAGCAGTACTTC
>TRBJ1-6|15|NA|TRBV6-4|few
CASSDSAGSGLPLHF
TGTGCCAGCAGTGACTCTGCAGGGTCGGGGTTGCCCCTCCACTTT
>TRBJ2-7|14|NA|TRBV5-1|few
CASSLAGWVYEQYF
TGCGCCAGCAGCTTGGCAGGCTGGGTCTACGAGCAGTACTTC
>TRBJ2-1|14|NA|TRBV3-1/TRBV3-2|NA
CASSPRMGYNEQFF
TGTGCCAGCAGCCCGAGGATGGGCTACAATGAGCAGTTCTTC
>TRBJ1-1|13|NA|TRBV6-5|NA
CASRGGYYTEAFF
TGTGCCAGCAGGGGGGGCTATTACACTGAAGCTTTCTTT
>TRBJ2-7|14|TRBD2|TRBV3-1/TRBV3-2|NA
CASSIAGGPYEQYF
TGTGCCAGCTCTATAGCGGGGGGGCCCTACGAGCAGTACTTC
>TRBJ1-2|14|NA|TRBV9|NA
CASSPRGRDYGYTF
TGTGCCAGCAGCCCCCGGGGGAGGGACTATGGCTACACCTTC
>TRBJ2-5|15|NA|TRBV21-1|NA
CASSKKKGLEETQYF
TGTGCCAGCAGCAAAAAAAAAGGGTTGGAAGAGACCCAGTACTTC
>TRBJ2-2|14|TRBD1|TRBV7-2|NA
CASSWGTDTGELFF
TGTGCCAGCAGCTGGGGGACAGACACCGGGGAGCTGTTTTTT
>TRBJ2-7|16|NA|TRBV4-2|NA
CASSPPPGATSYEQYF
TGTGCCAGCAGCCCCCCCCCGGGCGCCACCTCCTACGAGCAGTACTTC
>TRBJ2-7|18|NA|TRBV3-1/TRBV3-2|NA
CASSQDRDGDPLGYEQYF
TGTGCCAGCAGCCAAGATCGCGACGGAGACCCTCTGGGCTACGAGCAGTACTTC
>TRBJ1-5|14|NA|TRBV6-1|NA
CASSEWGSNQPQHF
TGTGCCAGCAGTGAATGGGGCAGCAATCAGCCCCAGCATTTT
>TRBJ2-7|10|NA|TRBV2|NA
CASRTTWQYF
TGTGCCAGCAGGACAACGTGGCAGTACTTC
>TRBJ2-7|14|TRBD2|TRBV29-1|NA
CSVRKMTSGVEQYF
TGCAGCGTCCGGAAGATGACTAGCGGGGTCGAGCAGTACTTC
>TRBJ1-5|15|NA|TRBV19|NA
CASSIRGNSNQPQHF
TGTGCCAGTAGTATTAGGGGGAATAGCAATCAGCCCCAGCATTTT
>TRBJ2-5|13|NA|TRBV18|NA
CASSWADGKTQYF
TGTGCCAGCTCATGGGCGGATGGAAAGACCCAGTACTTC
>TRBJ2-7|18|TRBD2|TRBV3-1/TRBV3-2|once
CASSQDGGGHTSSYEQYF
TGTGCCAGCAGCCAAGACGGGGGGGGACACACAAGCTCCTACGAGCAGTACTTC
>TRBJ1-6|12|NA|TRBV3-1/TRBV3-2|few
CASSQERSPLHF
TGTGCCAGCAGCCAAGAGAGGTCACCCCTCCACTTT
>TRBJ1-5|14|NA|TRBV19|NA
CASSGPSPGQPQHF
TGTGCCAGTTCGGGGCCCTCACCCGGTCAGCCCCAGCATTTT
>TRBJ2-3|11|NA|TRBV29-1|NA
CSVERESTQYF
TGCAGCGTTGAGAGGGAAAGTACGCAGTATTTT
>TRBJ1-2|15|TRBD1|TRBV29-1|NA
CSVALGGQGSYGYTF
TGCAGCGTGGCCCTCGGGGGACAGGGCTCCTATGGCTACACCTTC
>TRBJ1-6|14|TRBD1|TRBV7-8|few
CASRPGTANSPLHF
TGTGCCAGCAGACCCGGGACAGCTAATTCACCCCTCCACTTT
>TRBJ2-2|17|TRBD1|TRBV2|NA
CASSHHDRVNNTGELFF
TGTGCCAGCAGTCACCATGACAGGGTGAATAATACCGGGGAGCTGTTTTTT
>TRBJ2-1|16|TRBD2|TRBV7-9|NA
CASSASSGGAYNEQFF
TGTGCCAGCAGCGCTTCTAGCGGGGGGGCCTACAATGAGCAGTTCTTC
>TRBJ2-1|15|TRBD2|TRBV5-1|NA
CASSVSGGTNNEQFF
TGCGCCAGCAGCGTTAGCGGGGGGACCAACAATGAGCAGTTCTTC
>TRBJ2-1|13|NA|TRBV10-2|NA
CASMQGLSNEQFF
TGCGCCAGCATGCAGGGTCTAAGCAATGAGCAGTTCTTC
>TRBJ1-1|17|NA|TRBV11-2|NA
CASSSAVPGTGNTEAFF
TGTGCCAGCAGCTCCGCTGTTCCGGGGACGGGGAACACTGAAGCTTTCTTT
>TRBJ1-3|16|NA|TRBV4-2|NA
CASSQVEGTSGNTIYF
TGTGCCAGCAGCCAAGTAGAGGGTACCTCTGGAAACACCATATATTTT
>TRBJ1-2|14|NA|TRBV5-4|NA
CASSLAGVEYGYTF
TGTGCCAGCAGCTTGGCCGGGGTGGAGTATGGCTACACCTTC
>TRBJ2-2|11|NA|TRBV30|NA
CAWSVAGELFF
TGTGCCTGGAGTGTAGCCGGGGAGCTGTTTTTT
>TRBJ2-7|15|TRBD1|TRBV27|NA
CASSFSGTGYNEQYF
TGTGCCAGCAGTTTTTCCGGGACAGGGTACAACGAGCAGTACTTC
>TRBJ2-1|15|TRBD2|TRBV5-5|NA
CASTSVAGGTDEQFF
TGTGCCAGCACCTCCGTAGCGGGGGGAACGGATGAGCAGTTCTTC
>TRBJ2-7|14|TRBD1|TRBV27|NA
CASRNGRGRYEQYF
TGTGCCAGCAGAAATGGCAGGGGGCGTTACGAGCAGTACTTC
>TRBJ2-3|15|NA|TRBV5-8|NA
CASSLDRGWTDTQYF
TGTGCCAGCAGCTTGGACCGGGGTTGGACAGATACGCAGTATTTT
>TRBJ2-7|13|NA|TRBV10-2|NA
CASSESGLSEQYF
TGCGCCAGCAGTGAGTCGGGGCTTAGCGAGCAGTACTTC